The T cell receptor (beta chain) under discussion was sequenced for a study of control samples from healthy donors and cancer patients. The CDR3 has 15 amino acids. V lost 6 bases, J lost 7 bases, and 7 bases stayed unmatched. Germline lookup yields CDR1 KGHSH and CDR2 LQKENI. Here immunoSEQ multiplex PCR was the method, and the copy in TCRdb shows in-frame clones only, minus some. In the table there are 150,000 to 200,000 clones, 85% to 90% of which are singletons. This clone was recorded only once. This chain uses TRBV18 with TRBJ2-1, with 12 bases lining up with TRBD2. Sequences were obtained from blood. This receptor was obtained from a man younger than 45 in good health. The CDR3 loop reads CASSLAGGPKNEQFF. The CDR3 DNA sequence: TGTGCCAGCTCCCTAGCGGGAGGGCCCAAGAATGAGCAGTTCTTC. The whole variable domain, remainder taken from reference TRBV18 and TRBJ2-1, is NAGVMQNPRHLVRRRGQEARLRCSPMKGHSHVYWYRQLPEEGLKFMVYLQKENIIDESGMPKERFSAEFPKEGPSILRIQQVVRGDSAAYFCASSLAGGPKNEQFFGPGTRLTVL.